The rows below give T cell receptor beta chains drawn from one sample of a study of early T cells in non-severe SARS-CoV-2 infection. TCRdb re-derived calls from the 5' RACE reads in MiXCR, one entry per CDR3 protein. The sample gives 26,000 or so distinct CDR3 sequences, about 5.1% of which show up once; approximately 3.8% is in the top ten. Sequencing was performed on whole blood. The receptors come from an adult who was a healthcare worker with PCR-confirmed SARS-CoV-2 infection or an uninfected control (not recorded which). The CDR3 runs from the conserved cysteine through the conserved F or W. The order of the fields is V gene, J gene, D gene, clone size, CDR3 DNA, CDR3 protein. The D gene is left open where the match is weak. Size is omitted from some rows. Given values are once, few, many or a class for expanded clones.

V: TRBV15
J: TRBJ1-3
D: TRBD1
size: few
DNA: TGTGCCACCAGCAGAGATCGACAGGGGACTGGAAACACCATATATTTT
CDR3: CATSRDRQGTGNTIYF

V: TRBV7-2
J: TRBJ2-3
D: -
size: many
DNA: TGTGCCAGCAGCTTAGCCCCTCGGGGTAGTGAAGATACGCAGTATTTT
CDR3: CASSLAPRGSEDTQYF

V: TRBV10-3
J: TRBJ2-1
D: TRBD1
size: few
DNA: TGTGCCATCAGTGCGACAGGGGACGAGCAGTTCTTC
CDR3: CAISATGDEQFF

V: TRBV4-1
J: TRBJ1-2
D: TRBD1
size: many
DNA: TGCGCCAGCAGCCAAGATTCCCTATTGACAGGGTTTGGCTACACCTTC
CDR3: CASSQDSLLTGFGYTF

V: TRBV15
J: TRBJ1-3
D: -
size: many
DNA: TGTGCCACCAGCAGAGGAATTACAGTACCCTCTGGAAACACCATATATTTT
CDR3: CATSRGITVPSGNTIYF

V: TRBV6-6
J: TRBJ1-6
D: TRBD1
size: few
DNA: TGTGCCAGCAGTTACGCGGGACAGGGTAATTCACCCCTCCACTTT
CDR3: CASSYAGQGNSPLHF

V: TRBV19
J: TRBJ2-3
D: -
size: many
DNA: TGTGCCAGTAGTATGGTGGGGGATACGCAGTATTTT
CDR3: CASSMVGDTQYF

V: TRBV20-1
J: TRBJ2-5
D: -
size: many
DNA: TGCAGTGCTAGAGACCCCAACAGCCAAGAGACCCAGTACTTC
CDR3: CSARDPNSQETQYF

V: TRBV3-1
J: TRBJ2-3
D: -
size: few
DNA: TGTGCCAGCAGCCAAGATTTTGGAGAAAGCACAGATACGCAGTATTTT
CDR3: CASSQDFGESTDTQYF

V: TRBV12-2
J: TRBJ1-2
D: -
size: few
DNA: TGTGCAAGTCGCCCCCGAGGCGCTGGTCTTCTAAGGGGTGGCTACACCTTC
CDR3: CASRPRGAGLLRGGYTF

V: TRBV6-6
J: TRBJ1-4
D: TRBD1
size: many
DNA: TGTGCCAGCAGTTACTCCACAGGGGGGGATGAAAAACTGTTTTTT
CDR3: CASSYSTGGDEKLFF

V: TRBV20-1
J: TRBJ2-5
D: TRBD2
size: -
DNA: TGCAGTGCTAGATCCGGGGCTAGCGGGGGTGAGACCCAGTACTTC
CDR3: CSARSGASGGETQYF

V: TRBV12-5
J: TRBJ2-1
D: -
size: many
DNA: TGTGCTAGTGGTTTGCCCCCAGGCAACACCTACAATGAGCAGTTCTTC
CDR3: CASGLPPGNTYNEQFF

V: TRBV5-1
J: TRBJ2-2
D: -
size: many
DNA: TGCGCCAGCAGCTTGGCAGGCACCGGGGAGCTGTTTTTT
CDR3: CASSLAGTGELFF

V: TRBV7-6
J: TRBJ2-5
D: -
size: many
DNA: TGTGCCAGCAGCTTAGCTGTGTCGGAACAAGAGACCCAGTACTTC
CDR3: CASSLAVSEQETQYF

V: TRBV11-2
J: TRBJ2-3
D: -
size: many
DNA: TGTGCCAGCAGGGGGCAGAGCACAGATACGCAGTATTTT
CDR3: CASRGQSTDTQYF

V: TRBV29-1
J: TRBJ1-3
D: -
size: many
DNA: TGCAGCGTTGACGGGAACTCTGGAAACACCATATATTTT
CDR3: CSVDGNSGNTIYF

V: TRBV29-1
J: TRBJ2-3
D: -
size: medium-sized
DNA: TGCAGCGTTGAAGCGGCGCAGGCGCTCACAGATACGCAGTATTTT
CDR3: CSVEAAQALTDTQYF

V: TRBV20-1
J: TRBJ1-2
D: -
size: many
DNA: TGCAGTGCTCCAGCGGGGGCCCTCTATGGCTACACCTTC
CDR3: CSAPAGALYGYTF

V: TRBV10-3
J: TRBJ1-5
D: -
size: many
DNA: TGTGCCATCAGTGAGTCCGCGGGGGAGATTAGCAATCAGCCCCAGCATTTT
CDR3: CAISESAGEISNQPQHF

V: TRBV6-5
J: TRBJ2-3
D: -
size: few
DNA: TGTGCCAGCACCAGGGAGCTCACAGATACGCAGTATTTT
CDR3: CASTRELTDTQYF

V: TRBV12-3/TRBV12-4
J: TRBJ2-7
D: TRBD2
size: many
DNA: TGTGCCAGCAGTCCACAGACTAGCGGAAACTACGAGCAGTACTTC
CDR3: CASSPQTSGNYEQYF

V: TRBV25-1
J: TRBJ1-1
D: -
size: few
DNA: TGTGCCAGCAGTGAATATAAGGGGTATTCGAACACTGAAGCTTTCTTT
CDR3: CASSEYKGYSNTEAFF

V: TRBV7-2
J: TRBJ2-7
D: TRBD1
size: many
DNA: TGTGCCAGCAGCTTAGGGGGACAGGGGTCTCGGGAGCAGTACTTC
CDR3: CASSLGGQGSREQYF

V: TRBV12-3/TRBV12-4
J: TRBJ2-3
D: TRBD1
size: -
DNA: TGTGCCAGCAGCCGCTGGGACAGACTCACAGATACGCAGTATTTT
CDR3: CASSRWDRLTDTQYF

V: TRBV27
J: TRBJ1-5
D: -
size: many
DNA: TGTGCCAGCACCCCAGGGGACCCTCTTCCGCAGCCCCAGCATTTT
CDR3: CASTPGDPLPQPQHF

V: TRBV7-9
J: TRBJ1-1
D: -
size: many
DNA: TGTGCCAGCAGCTCCCCCGCTGGGGGGAGTGAAGCTTTCTTT
CDR3: CASSSPAGGSEAFF

V: TRBV7-8
J: TRBJ1-1
D: -
size: many
DNA: TGTGCCAGCAGCTTAGTTTTATTGGGCACTGAAGCTTTCTTT
CDR3: CASSLVLLGTEAFF

V: TRBV20-1
J: TRBJ2-5
D: TRBD1
size: many
DNA: TGCAGTGCTAGACCAATGACAGGGCTGGAGACCCAGTACTTC
CDR3: CSARPMTGLETQYF

V: TRBV10-3
J: TRBJ2-7
D: TRBD1
size: few
DNA: TGTGCCATCAGTCAGGGACAGGGGGGCTACGAGCAGTACTTC
CDR3: CAISQGQGGYEQYF

V: TRBV10-1
J: TRBJ2-4
D: -
size: many
DNA: TGCGCCAGCAGCGACAGCGCCAAAAACATTCAGTACTTC
CDR3: CASSDSAKNIQYF

V: TRBV11-2
J: TRBJ2-5
D: -
size: few
DNA: TGTGCCAGCAGCTTGCAAGAGACCCAGTACTTC
CDR3: CASSLQETQYF

V: TRBV7-9
J: TRBJ2-3
D: -
size: many
DNA: TGTGCCAGCAGGTTCGGAGGGGCTTCCAGCACAGATACGCAGTATTTT
CDR3: CASRFGGASSTDTQYF

V: TRBV6-5
J: TRBJ1-1
D: -
size: -
DNA: TGTGCCAGCAGATTCCGGGATAGGGGCACTGAAGCTTTCTTT
CDR3: CASRFRDRGTEAFF

V: TRBV5-1
J: TRBJ2-2
D: -
size: few
DNA: TGCGCCAGCAGCTTGGCGAGGGGATCTTCGAACACCGGGGAGCTGTTTTTT
CDR3: CASSLARGSSNTGELFF

V: TRBV11-2
J: TRBJ2-1
D: -
size: few
DNA: TGTGCCAGCACGCCCCAACGCTGGACCGGCTCCTACAATGAGCAGTTCTTC
CDR3: CASTPQRWTGSYNEQFF

V: TRBV6-5
J: TRBJ2-5
D: TRBD1
size: many
DNA: TGTGCCAGCAGTTCTCCCGGGACAGGGCAAGAGACCCAGTACTTC
CDR3: CASSSPGTGQETQYF

V: TRBV12-3/TRBV12-4
J: TRBJ1-2
D: TRBD1
size: many
DNA: TGTGCCAGCAGTTCCGGACAGGCCCTATATGGCTACACCTTC
CDR3: CASSSGQALYGYTF

V: TRBV3-1
J: TRBJ2-3
D: TRBD2
size: -
DNA: TGTGCCAGCAGCCGAAGCCCTAGCGGGGGGTCAGATACGCAGTATTTT
CDR3: CASSRSPSGGSDTQYF

V: TRBV10-3
J: TRBJ2-7
D: TRBD1
size: many
DNA: TGTGCCATCAGTCCGAATTCCCGGACAGGGGACCACTACGAGCAGTACTTC
CDR3: CAISPNSRTGDHYEQYF

V: TRBV11-2
J: TRBJ2-7
D: TRBD2
size: few
DNA: TGTGCCAGCAGTCATCCGGGACTAGCCTACGAGCAGTACTTC
CDR3: CASSHPGLAYEQYF

V: TRBV24-1
J: TRBJ2-3
D: TRBD1
size: few
DNA: TGTGCCACCAGTGACCCCGGGACAGGGGGAGCAGATACGCAGTATTTT
CDR3: CATSDPGTGGADTQYF

V: TRBV30
J: TRBJ2-5
D: -
size: many
DNA: TGTGCCTGGAGTGGGACAGCTCGGGAGACCCAGTACTTC
CDR3: CAWSGTARETQYF

V: TRBV18
J: TRBJ2-7
D: -
size: many
DNA: TGTGCCAGCTCACCGGGCCAGGACTACGAGCAGTACTTC
CDR3: CASSPGQDYEQYF

V: TRBV7-9
J: TRBJ1-2
D: -
size: -
DNA: TGTGCCAGCAGCTTACTGCCCAACTATGGCTACACCTTC
CDR3: CASSLLPNYGYTF

V: TRBV10-1
J: TRBJ2-3
D: -
size: few
DNA: TGCGCCAGCTCCCTGGGAGTCGCAGATACGCAGTATTTT
CDR3: CASSLGVADTQYF

V: TRBV6-6
J: TRBJ1-2
D: -
size: many
DNA: TGTGCCAGCGCCGGGACCGCCGTTAACTATGGCTACACCTTC
CDR3: CASAGTAVNYGYTF

V: TRBV5-1
J: TRBJ2-3
D: TRBD2
size: many
DNA: TGCGCCAGCAGCTTAGCGGGGAAGAGCACAGATACGCAGTATTTT
CDR3: CASSLAGKSTDTQYF

V: TRBV5-1
J: TRBJ1-5
D: -
size: many
DNA: TGCGCCAGCAGCTTGGCGGGTCCAGGGGGCAATCAGCCCCAGCATTTT
CDR3: CASSLAGPGGNQPQHF

V: TRBV11-2
J: TRBJ2-1
D: TRBD2
size: few
DNA: TGTGCCAGCAGCAACAGACTAGCGGGGGGATACAATGAGCAGTTCTTC
CDR3: CASSNRLAGGYNEQFF

V: TRBV12-3/TRBV12-4
J: TRBJ1-1
D: -
size: -
DNA: TGTGCCAGCACCCTCCCGGGTAACACTGAAGCTTTCTTT
CDR3: CASTLPGNTEAFF

V: TRBV7-8
J: TRBJ1-5
D: -
size: many
DNA: TGTGCCAGCAGCTTGGCGTCGGGGGTTATGTCGAATCAGCCCCAGCATTTT
CDR3: CASSLASGVMSNQPQHF